The 23 T cell receptor beta chains reported below all come from one sample, sequenced in a study of shared clonotypes between healthy human individuals (dated by TCRdb to the early 2020s). The library was produced with the immunoSEQ multiplex PCR assay. TCRdb provides this immuneACCESS table in a form limited to in-frame rearrangements. Some clones are lacking; in checked studies, under half of them reflect an unresolved V gene, and why the rest are absent is not known. Counted in this sample were some 2,500,000 clones; 92% of them appeared once. Approximately 0.41% of the sample is taken by the ten largest. The sequenced sample consisted of naive CD4+ T cells from PBMCs. The cell subset or site label, as the study defines it: CD45RA+ positively selected. The source is a young man in good health. Some clones in this sample may be carry-over from other donors' samples.

A word on this clone: Other DNA sequences of this sample code for an identical CDR3. The gene calls are TRBV18 and TRBJ1-3, with D possibly TRBD1 on 6 matching bases. Germline V gene lookup returns CDR1 KGHSH and CDR2 LQKENI. The CDR3 contains 15 residues. V lost 3 bases and J lost 0, with 9 bases in between. The CDR3 is CASSPDRSSGNTIYF. CDR3 DNA: TGTGCCAGCTCACCCGACAGGTCCTCTGGAAACACCATATATTTT.

The J gene is TRBJ2-3, the V gene TRBV5-4; 14 nucleotides line up with TRBD2. Germline lookup yields CDR1 SGHNT and CDR2 YYREEE (reference sequence). V lost 5 bases and J lost 4; bases outside the gene matches: 6. The CDR3 length is 16 residues. The DNA of the CDR3 is TGTGCCAGCAGAGAGGGACTAGCGGGAGTGGCAGATACGCAGTATTTT. As protein: CASREGLAGVADTQYF.

The CDR3 is CASSLTGAPNGELFF. The CDR3 coding sequence is TGCGCCAGCAGCTTGACAGGGGCTCCTAACGGGGAGCTGTTTTTT. This chain links TRBV5-1 with TRBJ2-2; 7 nucleotides agree with TRBD1. Germline loops: CDR1 SGHRS, CDR2 YFSETQ. The CDR3 runs 15 residues. The ends lost 1 base at V and 7 bases at J; junction bases unmatched: 7.

This chain links TRBV18 with TRBJ2-7; D perhaps matches TRBD2 (6 bases). The CDR3 runs 14 residues. V lost 4 bases, J lost 3 bases, and 13 bases lay in between. Germline values: CDR1 KGHSH, CDR2 LQKENI. The CDR3 loop reads CASSQTTGDYEQYF. The DNA for the CDR3 is TGTGCCAGCTCACAAACGACGGGGGACTACGAGCAGTACTTC.

This clone came up a few times. The chain combines TRBV4-3 with TRBJ1-5, with a weak D call TRBD1 (5 bases). In germline, CDR1 is LGHNA, CDR2 YSLEER. V lost 5 bases and J 5 bases, leaving 16 bases between the germline ends. The CDR3 runs 15 residues. The CDR3 sequence: CASSRGPGRDQPQHF. Written as DNA, the CDR3 is TGCGCCAGCAGCAGGGGACCAGGGAGGGATCAGCCCCAGCATTTT.

The rearrangement uses TRBV5-1 and TRBJ2-2; D gene uncertain. V lost 4 bases and J 3 bases, leaving 7 bases between the germline ends. Germline CDR1 reads SGHRS; CDR2 reads YFSETQ. The CDR3 loop spans 13 amino acids. CDR3 sequence (DNA): TGCGCCAGCAGCGTGGGTCACACCGGGGAGCTGTTTTTT. Its protein product is CASSVGHTGELFF.

The CDR3 is CSVEGDRGAYNEQFF. The CDR3 DNA reads as TGCAGCGTTGAGGGGGACAGGGGGGCCTACAATGAGCAGTTCTTC. The chain joins TRBV29-1 to TRBJ2-1; 11 bases match TRBD1. The germline CDR1 and CDR2 sequences are SQVTM and ANQGSEA. V lost 3 bases to trimming and J lost 2 bases; unmatched junction nucleotides: 3. CDR3 size: 15 residues.

This clone has a single count. V usage is TRBV5-4 and J usage is TRBJ2-2; no definite D call. Germline lookup yields CDR1 SGHNT and CDR2 YYREEE (reference sequence). The V and J ends lost 1 base and 3 bases respectively, with 10 bases between them. This CDR3 has 15 amino acids. CDR3 DNA sequence: TGTGCCAGCAGCTTGTTCACAGCAGACACCGGGGAGCTGTTTTTT. Translated: CASSLFTADTGELFF.

V and J are TRBV11-3 and TRBJ1-1; no definite D call. This CDR3 comprises 12 residues. The V gene's germline CDR1 is SGHNT and CDR2 YENEEA. The V end was cut by 1 base, the J end by 7 bases, with 7 bases between. The CDR3 loop reads CASSLAGVEAFF. The CDR3 bases are TGTGCCAGCAGCTTAGCCGGGGTTGAAGCTTTCTTT.

The CDR3 DNA is TGTGCCAGAAGCCCGACAAGGCCGTGTACCTTC. Translation gives CARSPTRPCTF. This chain uses TRBV5-3 with TRBJ1-2; D unresolved. TRBV5-3 is known as an ORF, though its function is uncertain. The germline V and J ends were trimmed by 4 bases and 14 bases, with 15 bases remaining between them. CDR3 length: 11 amino acids.

This sequence joins TRBV28 and TRBJ1-5, with D perhaps matching TRBD1 (6 bases). Per germline, CDR1 MDHEN and CDR2 SYDVKM. CDR3 length equals 14 residues. Trimming pared 2 bases from V and 5 bases from J, leaving 10 bases between. CDR3 loop: CASSLSHRDQPQHF. The CDR3 DNA reads TGTGCCAGCAGTTTAAGTCACAGGGATCAGCCCCAGCATTTT. Variable domain in full (rest from reference TRBV28 and TRBJ1-5): DVKVTQSSRYLVKRTGEKVFLECVQDMDHENMFWYRQDPGLGLRLIYFSYDVKMKEKGDIPEGYSVSREKKERFSLILESASTNQTSMYLCASSLSHRDQPQHFGDGTRLSIL.

The CDR3 nucleotides are TGCGCCAGCAGCCGGGGGACCGGGTATGAGCAGTTCTTC. Its translation is CASSRGTGYEQFF. This sequence joins TRBV5-1 and TRBJ2-1, with a tentative D call TRBD2 (6 bases). V gave up 4 bases and J gave up 8 bases, with 13 bases separating them. CDR3 length: 13 amino acids. Looked up from germline, CDR1 is SGHRS and CDR2 is YFSETQ.

The gene calls are TRBV30 and TRBJ2-5, with TRBD1 matching over 7 bases. Germline V gives CDR1 GTSNPN, CDR2 SVGIG (reference sequence). The CDR3 has 12 residues. The V gene end was trimmed by 3 bases and the J gene end by 9 bases; junction bases not matched to a gene: 7. CDR3 amino acids: CAWSLGQGAQYF. CDR3 DNA: TGTGCCTGGAGCTTGGGGCAGGGGGCCCAGTACTTC. Variable domain in full (rest from reference TRBV30 and TRBJ2-5): SQTIHQWPATLVQPVGSPLSLECTVEGTSNPNLYWYRQAAGRGLQLLFYSVGIGQISSEVPQNLSASRPQDRQFILSSKKLLLSDSGFYLCAWSLGQGAQYFGPGTRLLVL.

This chain links TRBV14 with TRBJ2-1, with TRBD2 as a possible D gene (7 bases). This CDR3 contains 15 residues. Between the trimmed V and J ends, which lost 4 bases and 5 bases, there was a span of 15 bases. Germline loops: CDR1 SGHDN, CDR2 FVKESK. The CDR3 DNA follows: TGTGCCAGCAGCCCCCTTAGGGGGAGGGACAATGAGCAGTTCTTC. This sequence encodes CASSPLRGRDNEQFF.

J is TRBJ1-2 and V is TRBV6-6; D ambiguous. Per germline, CDR1 MNHNY and CDR2 SVGAGI (reference sequence). Deletions cut 5 bases from V and 4 bases from J, with 14 bases between. The CDR3 totals 14 residues. CDR3 protein: CASSPTQAGYGYTF. The CDR3 nucleotides are TGTGCCAGCAGTCCGACGCAAGCGGGCTATGGCTACACCTTC.

This clone was found once. J is TRBJ2-5 and V is TRBV29-1; either TRBD1 or TRBD2 may fit D (5 bases each). The J call is doubtful: the DNA matches TRBJ2-7 better. From germline, CDR1 is SQVTM and CDR2 ANQGSEA. The CDR3 extends over 12 amino acids. The chain's CDR3 is CSVSLGAYEQYF. CDR3 coding DNA: TGCAGCGTTTCACTCGGGGCATACGAGCAGTACTTC.

The chain links TRBV25-1 to TRBJ2-7; D not certain. V lost 3 bases and J lost 4, with 7 bases in between. Germline V gene lookup returns CDR1 MGHDK and CDR2 SYGVNS. This CDR3 has 12 amino acids. The chain's CDR3 is CASSESGYEQYF. In DNA, the CDR3 is TGTGCCAGCAGTGAGTCAGGATACGAGCAGTACTTC.

As to this clone: Additional DNA sequences in this sample encode the identical CDR3. The gene calls are TRBV5-1 and TRBJ2-7, with 11 positions matching TRBD2. The CDR3 consists of 15 residues. J was trimmed by 2 bases and V by 3 bases; bases with no gene match: 4. Per the germline V gene, CDR1 is SGHRS and CDR2 is YFSETQ. CDR3 DNA: TGCGCCAGCAGCTGGGGGACTAGCGGTACCTACGAGCAGTACTTC. Encoded protein: CASSWGTSGTYEQYF.

The sample holds one count of this clone. The CDR3 nucleotides are TGTGCCAGCAGTGATAAGGGCCGGGGGACTGAAGCTTTCTTT. Translated, it gives CASSDKGRGTEAFF. The chain recombines TRBV2 with TRBJ1-1, with D possibly matching TRBD1 (5 bases). Germline CDR1 is SNHLY and CDR2 is FYNNEI. This CDR3 comprises 14 residues. The V end lost 3 bases, the J end lost 5 bases, and 13 bases lay between the germline ends. Together with reference TRBV2 and TRBJ1-1, the CDR3 gives the full variable domain: EPEVTQTPSHQVTQMGQEVILRCVPISNHLYFYWYRQILGQKVEFLVSFYNNEISEKSEIFDDQFSVERPDGSNFTLKIRSTKLEDSAMYFCASSDKGRGTEAFFGQGTRLTVV.

Points on this clone: The sample has other DNA sequences that encode this CDR3 too. The chain carries TRBV19 and TRBJ1-4; D is possibly TRBD1 (5 bases). CDR3 length: 13 residues. Germline CDR1 LNHDA, CDR2 SQIVND (reference sequence). V was shortened by 6 bases and J by 3 bases, with 8 bases between the two germline ends. The CDR3 is CASRGRANEKLFF. Here the CDR3 DNA reads TGTGCCAGTAGGGGCAGGGCTAATGAAAAACTGTTTTTT.

This chain links TRBV7-9 with TRBJ2-7; 7 positions agree with TRBD2. The V and J ends lost 6 bases and 2 bases, in that order; junction bases with no gene match: 13. This CDR3 spans 16 amino acids. The germline V gene has CDR1 SEHNR and CDR2 FQNEAQ (reference sequence). Written as DNA, the CDR3 is TGTGCCAGCAGTTCCCTTCTCGCGGGAGCCGCCTACGAGCAGTACTTC. It is translated as CASSSLLAGAAYEQYF.

The V call is TRBV9, the J call TRBJ1-3, with 7 bases aligning to TRBD1. This CDR3 is built from 17 residues. CDR1 and CDR2 from the germline V gene are SGDLS and YYNGEE. V lost 3 bases and J lost 0; bases outside the gene matches: 9. The CDR3 DNA is TGTGCCAGCAGCGAACGGAGACAGGGCCTCTCTGGAAACACCATATATTTT. Its translation is CASSERRQGLSGNTIYF.

This chain links TRBV6-1 with TRBJ1-4; D remains unclear. Germline V CDR1 and CDR2: MNHNS, SASEGT. The CDR3 sequence is 14 residues long. Trimming removed 6 bases from V and 8 bases from J, with 16 bases in between. The CDR3 reads CASRRFSTLEKLFF. CDR3 DNA sequence: TGTGCCAGCAGGCGTTTCTCCACGCTCGAAAAACTGTTTTTT.